This is a list of T cell receptor beta chains from one sample in a study of control samples from healthy donors and cancer patients. The table came from immunoSEQ multiplex PCR; TCRdb's copy has only in-frame clones and leaves some out. Altogether under 150,000 clones are present, about 95% being singletons, with the ten largest covering about 4%. Sequences were obtained from blood. Source of these receptors: a man younger than 40 in good health. CDR3s include the opening cysteine and the closing phenylalanine or tryptophan. A D gene is named only where the DNA matches it firmly.

d_call j_call v_call cdr3_aa
NA TRBJ1-5 TRBV7-8 CASSYDSNQPQHF
TRBD2 TRBJ2-7 TRBV4-3 CASSQASGGVYEQYF
TRBD1 TRBJ2-1 TRBV19 CASSMGQGASYNEQFF
TRBD1 TRBJ2-7 TRBV11-2 CASSLGTGAYEQYF
TRBD1 TRBJ2-1 TRBV30 CAWTRHTGVLSNEQFF
NA TRBJ2-1 TRBV4-1 CASSQWEGAGSPQFF
TRBD1 TRBJ1-6 TRBV10-3 CAIRDRVNSPLHF
TRBD2 TRBJ2-3 TRBV5-5 CASRPGGPDTQYF
NA TRBJ2-7 TRBV19 CASRETDGSSYEQYF
NA TRBJ2-2 TRBV4-1 CASSQGLVITGELFF
NA TRBJ2-2 TRBV7-2 CASSRDTVTGELFF
TRBD1 TRBJ1-1 TRBV7-9 CASSSHRGPWTEAFF
NA TRBJ1-5 TRBV19 CASSIKASSHGGNQPQHF
TRBD2 TRBJ2-3 TRBV4-3 CASSHPRGGGDTDTQYF
TRBD1 TRBJ1-1 TRBV30 CAWKGQGAEAFF
NA TRBJ2-7 TRBV5-1 CASSLVSFSYEQYF
NA TRBJ2-1 TRBV7-8 CASSRREMGIWNEQFF
NA TRBJ1-6 TRBV5-1 CASSLGWQTYSPLHF
NA TRBJ1-3 TRBV2 CASRKTGLGNTIYF
TRBD2 TRBJ2-7 TRBV5-4 CASSSRLAGAHEQYF
TRBD2 TRBJ2-3 TRBV5-1 CASSLAGRRTDTQYF
TRBD1 TRBJ1-2 TRBV12-5 CASGSPDRGETNYGYTF
NA TRBJ2-4 TRBV18 CASSPLGALAKNIQYF
TRBD1 TRBJ1-4 TRBV7-2 CASSPRQGTGEKLFF
TRBD1 TRBJ1-2 TRBV4-1 CASSHGQGNYGYTF
NA TRBJ2-1 TRBV7-9 CASSLAEYNEQFF
NA TRBJ2-5 TRBV7-6 CASSLVSQPRETQYF
TRBD1 TRBJ1-5 TRBV5-5 CASSAGQTSNQPQHF
NA TRBJ2-7 TRBV11-2 CASSLFPGTYEQYF
NA TRBJ1-3 TRBV30 CAFSPLGNTIYF
TRBD2 TRBJ2-1 TRBV4-1 CASSQMSGGAFEQFF
NA TRBJ2-7 TRBV7-2 CASSLAAGGGIYEQYF
TRBD2 TRBJ2-3 TRBV5-1 CASSFATSTSGLTDTQYF
TRBD1 TRBJ2-2 TRBV9 CASSVGTGNTGELFF
TRBD1 TRBJ2-6 TRBV7-9 CASSRTGAGANVLTF
TRBD1 TRBJ2-3 TRBV6-5 CASTPVDRSSDTQYF
NA TRBJ1-1 TRBV2 CASSVGGWTEAFF
TRBD1 TRBJ1-1 TRBV6-6 CASSPGQGGWNTEAFF
NA TRBJ2-6 TRBV28 CASSLPWRRSGANVLTF
TRBD1 TRBJ2-6 TRBV10-3 CAISRGPGANVLTF
NA TRBJ2-1 TRBV9 CASSRGSYNEQFF
NA TRBJ1-4 TRBV5-6 CASSFPVPRDWREKLFF
NA TRBJ1-1 TRBV27 CASSFTGGRTEAFF
TRBD1 TRBJ1-6 TRBV4-1 CASSLEGTGNSPLHF
NA TRBJ1-5 TRBV19 CASSMGGQPQHF
NA TRBJ2-7 TRBV30 CAWSAGQGSYEQYF
NA TRBJ2-2 TRBV7-9 CASRAGTNTGELFF
TRBD1 TRBJ2-7 TRBV7-9 CASSHSQTGGEQYF
NA TRBJ1-5 TRBV2 CASKGRGNQPQHF
TRBD2 TRBJ2-1 TRBV6-4 CATGRGAEDEQFF
TRBD1 TRBJ1-6 TRBV30 CAWGTAYNSPLHF
TRBD1 TRBJ1-5 TRBV27 CASSLSTGNQPQHF